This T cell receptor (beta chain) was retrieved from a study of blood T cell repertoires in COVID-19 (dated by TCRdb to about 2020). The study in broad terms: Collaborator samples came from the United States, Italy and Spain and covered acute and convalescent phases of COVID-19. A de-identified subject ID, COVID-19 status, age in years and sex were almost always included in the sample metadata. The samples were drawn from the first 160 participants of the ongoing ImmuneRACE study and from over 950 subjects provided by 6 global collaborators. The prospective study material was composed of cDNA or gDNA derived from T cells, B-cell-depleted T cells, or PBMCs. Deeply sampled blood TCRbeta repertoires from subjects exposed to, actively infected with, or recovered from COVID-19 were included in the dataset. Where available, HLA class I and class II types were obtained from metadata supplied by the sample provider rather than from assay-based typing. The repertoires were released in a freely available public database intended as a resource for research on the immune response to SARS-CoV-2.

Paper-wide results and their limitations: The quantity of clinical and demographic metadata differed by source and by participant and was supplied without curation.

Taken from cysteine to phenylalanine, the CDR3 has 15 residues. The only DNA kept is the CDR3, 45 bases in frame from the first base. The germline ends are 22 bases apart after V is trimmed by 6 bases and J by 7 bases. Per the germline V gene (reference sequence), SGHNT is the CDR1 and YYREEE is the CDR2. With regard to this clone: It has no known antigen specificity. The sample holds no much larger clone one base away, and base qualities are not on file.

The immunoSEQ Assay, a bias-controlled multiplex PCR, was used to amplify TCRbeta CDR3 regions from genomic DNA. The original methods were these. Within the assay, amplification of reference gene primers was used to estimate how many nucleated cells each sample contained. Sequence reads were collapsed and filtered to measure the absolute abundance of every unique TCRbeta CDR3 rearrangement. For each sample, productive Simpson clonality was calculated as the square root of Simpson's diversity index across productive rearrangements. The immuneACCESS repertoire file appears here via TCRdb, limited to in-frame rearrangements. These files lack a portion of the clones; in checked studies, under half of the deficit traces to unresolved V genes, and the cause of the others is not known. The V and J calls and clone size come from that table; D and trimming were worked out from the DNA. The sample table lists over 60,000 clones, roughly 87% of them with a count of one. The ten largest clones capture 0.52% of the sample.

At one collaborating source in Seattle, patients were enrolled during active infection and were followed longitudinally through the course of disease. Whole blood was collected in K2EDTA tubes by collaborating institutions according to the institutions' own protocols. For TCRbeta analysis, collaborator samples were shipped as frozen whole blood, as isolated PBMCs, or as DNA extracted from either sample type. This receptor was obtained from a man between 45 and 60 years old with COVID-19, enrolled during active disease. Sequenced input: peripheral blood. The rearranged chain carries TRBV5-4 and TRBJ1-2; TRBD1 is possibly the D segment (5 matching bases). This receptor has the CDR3 CASNYQSQGKSGYTF. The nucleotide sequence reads TGTGCCAGCAACTACCAAAGTCAGGGTAAAAGTGGCTACACCTTC.